This T cell receptor (beta chain) was obtained from a study of blood T cell repertoires in COVID-19. Study background: PBMCs, B-cell-depleted T cells, or T cells provided the cDNA or gDNA that made up the material.

Authors' methods: By means of reference gene primer amplification, nucleated cell counts were estimated. Profiled with immunoSEQ multiplex PCR; TCRdb holds only in-frame clones, not every one. V and J calls and clone size follow that table, whereas D and trimming were derived from the DNA. The sample shows roughly 82,000 clones, about nine tenths of them seen only once. The TCR was taken from a woman aged 45-65 years in a cohort sampled during active COVID-19. Sequenced sample: peripheral blood.

The CDR3 region has the DNA TGTGCCAGCACCATAGGACAGGGTGAGACCCAGTACTTC. This encodes CASTIGQGETQYF. The chain employs TRBV7-9 and TRBJ2-5; 8 nucleotides agree with TRBD1. The J segment lost 5 bases and the V segment lost 7 bases, leaving 6 bases of the junction unmatched. The CDR3 covers 13 residues. Germline V gene data show CDR1 as SEHNR and CDR2 as FQNEAQ (reference sequence).